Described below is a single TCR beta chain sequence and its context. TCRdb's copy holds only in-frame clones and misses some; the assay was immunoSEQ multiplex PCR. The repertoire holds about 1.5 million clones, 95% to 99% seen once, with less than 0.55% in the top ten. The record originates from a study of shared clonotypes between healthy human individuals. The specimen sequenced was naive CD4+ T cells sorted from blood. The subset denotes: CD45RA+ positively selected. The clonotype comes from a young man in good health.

The CDR3 nucleotides read TGTGCCAGCAGTACTAGCGGGGACTCCTACAATGAGCAGTTCTTC. As protein: CASSTSGDSYNEQFF. V is TRBV28 and J is TRBJ2-1, with TRBD2 matching over 10 bases. The CDR3 extends over 15 amino acids. Trimming took 5 bases from V and 0 from J; bases not matched to a gene: 1. Germline V lookup: CDR1 MDHEN, CDR2 SYDVKM.